The T cell receptor (beta chain) under discussion was sequenced for a study of metastatic and nonmetastatic thyroid tumors (dated by TCRdb to about 2020). About the study as a whole: Repertoires were compared across peripheral blood and tumor or nodule tissue samples from malignant and benign thyroid patients.

Library preparation used PCR. The instrument given in TCRdb is Illumina HiSeq 4000. High-throughput sequencing was used to profile the CDR3 region of the TCR beta-chain in every patient. From the authors' description of their analysis: CDR3 differences across clinicopathological groups were used to build a classifier for discriminating distant-metastatic papillary thyroid cancer patients. Repertoire diversity was assessed with the Shannon index, and tumor-blood repertoire similarity with the Morisita-Horn index. TCRdb's own reprocessing of the public reads used fastp at Q25 and MiXCR and kept productive beta chains. The V and J calls come from TCRdb's annotation, not from the publication. The sample table shows about 41,000 clones, and roughly an eighth are seen once. The leading ten clones occupy approximately 24% of the sample. Paper-wide results and their limitations: TCR beta diversity was reported as significantly higher in malignant tumors than in benign nodules, in both blood and tumor samples.

V and J are truncated by 9 bases and 4 bases respectively, leaving an intervening sequence of 13 bases. The germline V gene (reference sequence) specifies LNHDA as CDR1 and SQIVND as CDR2. There are 13 amino acids in the CDR3, from cysteine to phenylalanine inclusive. Just CDR3 DNA is preserved here, 39 bases in frame from base 1. No patient had received any treatment before thyroid surgery. The study retrospectively analysed patient clinical samples collected from about 2012 to 2018 using T-cell receptor beta sequencing. This clone has a count of ten or more. Its antigen is unknown. No base quality information exists; no much larger clone differs at one position.

The TCR was taken from a female donor with papillary thyroid cancer or a benign thyroid nodule (not recorded which). Some clones in this sample may be carry-over from other donors' samples. The source material was blood. Recombination joined TRBV19 with TRBJ2-1; TRBD2 is possibly the D segment (6 matching bases). CDR3 reads: CASREDGYNEQFF. The bases are TGTGCCAGCAGGGAGGACGGTTACAATGAGCAGTTCTTC.